The clone carrying this TCR beta chain was counted only a few times. Time point in this sample: pre-sensitization, week 0. Treatment noted: therapeutic diphenylcyclopropenone sensitization with weekly scalp DPC. TCRdb itself ran the RACE reads through MiXCR, one entry per CDR3 protein. The data contain 300,000 to 450,000 distinct CDR3 sequences, approximately 5.1% of them singletons. This specimen belongs to a study of human T cells and chemical hapten exposure. The sample here was whole blood, taken in connection with sensitization to the hapten diphenylcyclopropenone (DPC). The clonotype was recovered from a woman aged 45-65 years with alopecia areata. Some clones in this sample may be carry-over from other donors' samples.

CDR3 residues: CASSFRLAGAYNEQFF. The CDR3 nucleotides read TGTGCCAGCAGTTTCCGACTAGCGGGGGCCTACAATGAGCAGTTCTTC. The V call is TRBV6-2 or TRBV6-3, the J call TRBJ2-1, with 12 bases fitting TRBD2. Germline V gene data show CDR1 as MNHEY and CDR2 as SVGEGT. J lost 2 bases, V lost 4 bases, and 3 bases had no gene match. The CDR3 is made up of 16 amino acids.